The entry below describes one T cell receptor (beta chain). This record comes from a study of blood T cell repertoires in COVID-19. The overall study: Samples came from the United States, Italy and Spain, spanning acute and convalescent COVID-19. In each case, the material was cDNA or gDNA derived from T cells, B-cell-depleted T cells, or PBMCs.

The CDR3 is made up of 14 amino acids. Germline-derived CDR1 and CDR2 are LGHDT and YNNKEL (reference sequence). V was trimmed by 3 bases and J by 4 bases, leaving 12 bases between them. In the authors' methods: Amplification from reference gene primers served as the basis for estimated nucleated cell counts. TCRdb's copy holds only in-frame clones and misses some; the assay was immunoSEQ multiplex PCR. The D gene and trimming were derived from the DNA, and the V and J assignments and clone size from that table. The table lists some 180,000 clones, 70% to 90% of them singletons, with approximately 21% in the top ten.

Sample: peripheral blood. The chain recombines TRBV3-1 (or the pseudogene TRBV3-2) with TRBJ1-2; TRBD1 is a possible D gene (6 bases). This receptor was obtained from a man between 60 and 75 years old with active or convalescent COVID-19. CDR3: CASSHLGAIYGYTF. The CDR3 DNA reads as TGTGCCAGCAGCCACCTGGGGGCAATCTATGGCTACACCTTC.